The 5 T cell receptor beta chains below all came from one sample that was sequenced in a study of T cell responses to AZD1222 COVID-19 vaccine. Data came from immunoSEQ multiplex PCR; TCRdb stores just in-frame clones and leaves some out. The sample records more than 150,000 clones, about 90% being singletons. This specimen consisted of peripheral blood, obtained on day 0 of AZD1222 vaccination. These receptor sequences come from an adult in good health.

This clone was seen once. V gene TRBV14 combines with J gene TRBJ2-5, with unresolved D. V lost 0 bases and J 5 bases, leaving 7 bases between the germline ends. The CDR3 is 13 residues long. The germline V gene encodes CDR1 SGHDN and CDR2 FVKESK. In DNA, the CDR3 is TGTGCCAGCAGCCAAGATCTCGTTGAGACCCAGTACTTC. Amino acids: CASSQDLVETQYF. The variable domain in full, completed from reference TRBV14 and TRBJ2-5, reads EAGVTQFPSHSVIEKGQTVTLRCDPISGHDNLYWYRRVMGKEIKFLLHFVKESKQDESGMPNNRFLAERTGGTYSTLKVQPAELEDSGVYFCASSQDLVETQYFGPGTRLLVL.

The V and J genes are TRBV19 and TRBJ2-2, with a possible D match to TRBD1 (5 bases). The CDR3 has 16 residues. Germline V gives CDR1 LNHDA, CDR2 SQIVND (reference sequence). The ends were cut back, 0 bases at V and 2 bases at J, with 10 bases in the middle. The CDR3 sequence: CASSIDQGHNTGELFF. The CDR3 bases are TGTGCCAGTAGTATAGATCAAGGACACAACACCGGGGAGCTGTTTTTT.

This chain joins TRBV7-2 and TRBJ2-7, with 9 bases that match TRBD2. There are 15 residues in the CDR3. Germline CDR1 reads SGHTA; CDR2 reads FQGNSA. Losses at the gene ends were 1 base for V and 1 base for J; bases not matched to a gene: 2. The CDR3 protein is CASSLGLAVSYEQYF. The CDR3 coding sequence is TGTGCCAGCAGCTTAGGACTAGCGGTATCCTACGAGCAGTACTTC.

In DNA form, the CDR3 reads TGTGCCAGCAGCCAAGCCGGACTAGCGGGAACGGAGACCCAGTACTTC. Translating gives CASSQAGLAGTETQYF. The chain carries TRBV4-2 and TRBJ2-5; 12 positions agree with TRBD2. The CDR3 is 16 residues long. In germline, CDR1 is LGHNA, CDR2 YNFKEQ. The trim removed 1 base at V and 5 bases at J, leaving 5 bases unmatched.

The chain combines TRBV3-1 (or the pseudogene TRBV3-2) with TRBJ1-6; tentative D call: TRBD1 (5 bases). CDR3 length: 16 residues. CDR1 LGHDT and CDR2 YNNKEL come from the germline V gene (reference sequence). V lost 3 bases and J lost 7, with 16 bases in between. Here the CDR3 reads CASSQVGGVWNSPLHF. The DNA for the CDR3 is TGTGCCAGCAGCCAGGTAGGAGGGGTTTGGAATTCACCCCTCCACTTT.